This T cell receptor beta chain was observed in a study of Ad26.COV2.S vaccination and SARS-CoV-2 variants. Study-level findings and limits: Placebo recipients trailed vaccine recipients in spike-specific TCR breadth.

Treatment meaning: 15 to 20 received Ad26.COV2.S at low or high dose, single or two shots; about five received placebo; per-sample allocation not given. It was on day 63 after the first vaccine or placebo injection that samples were taken. The protocol was immunoSEQ multiplex PCR, while the TCRdb copy is restricted to in-frame clones and leaves out a portion. The top ten hold roughly 12% of the sample, which has about 480,000 clones, roughly nine tenths seen once. In its sample, this clone was seen once. As yet, its antigen is unknown. The sample was peripheral blood, taken in a trial of Ad26.COV2.S vaccine versus placebo. The receptor comes from a person between 18 and 65 years old who received the Ad26.COV2.S COVID-19 vaccine or a placebo.

For the CDR3, the DNA is TGTGCCAGCAGTTACGCCGCTAGGCGCCTACTCGGGGAGCTGTTTTTT. This codes for CASSYAARRLLGELFF. The chain carries TRBV6-2 or TRBV6-3 and TRBJ2-2; no clear D gene. The CDR3 spans 16 residues. Germline V gene data show CDR1 as MNHEY and CDR2 as SVGEGT. V was clipped by 2 bases and J by 7 bases, with 17 bases between them.